This TCR beta chain was found in a study of CD8 T cells in ankylosing spondylitis. The CDR3 has 15 residues. The germline V gene has CDR1 SGHVS and CDR2 FNYEAQ. Unmatched junction bases numbered 7, after V lost 5 bases and J lost 3 bases. A single record per CDR3 protein comes from TCRdb applying MiXCR to the 5' RACE reads. Of about 450,000 distinct CDR3 sequences in the sample, roughly 26% are singletons; the top ten hold 0.85% to 1%. Findings of the study overall: It appeared that ankylosing spondylitis blood was characterized by a TCR beta motif of roughly 8 highly homologous variants.

On this clonotype itself: Its antigen is not identified.

This TCR was recovered from a male donor with ankylosing spondylitis. The sample consisted of blood, either unsorted or a sorted T cell fraction (not recorded which). The chain couples TRBV7-6 to TRBJ1-2; 9 nucleotides agree with TRBD1. CDR3 nucleotide sequence: TGTGCCAGCAGCCCTGGGACAGGGAGATACTATGGCTACACCTTC. Its protein product is CASSPGTGRYYGYTF. The full variable domain, its missing parts supplied by reference TRBV7-6 and TRBJ1-2, is GAGVSQSPRYKVTKRGQDVALRCDPISGHVSLYWYRQALGQGPEFLTYFNYEAQQDKSGLPNDRFSAERPEGSISTLTIQRTEQRDSAMYRCASSPGTGRYYGYTFGSGTRLTVV.